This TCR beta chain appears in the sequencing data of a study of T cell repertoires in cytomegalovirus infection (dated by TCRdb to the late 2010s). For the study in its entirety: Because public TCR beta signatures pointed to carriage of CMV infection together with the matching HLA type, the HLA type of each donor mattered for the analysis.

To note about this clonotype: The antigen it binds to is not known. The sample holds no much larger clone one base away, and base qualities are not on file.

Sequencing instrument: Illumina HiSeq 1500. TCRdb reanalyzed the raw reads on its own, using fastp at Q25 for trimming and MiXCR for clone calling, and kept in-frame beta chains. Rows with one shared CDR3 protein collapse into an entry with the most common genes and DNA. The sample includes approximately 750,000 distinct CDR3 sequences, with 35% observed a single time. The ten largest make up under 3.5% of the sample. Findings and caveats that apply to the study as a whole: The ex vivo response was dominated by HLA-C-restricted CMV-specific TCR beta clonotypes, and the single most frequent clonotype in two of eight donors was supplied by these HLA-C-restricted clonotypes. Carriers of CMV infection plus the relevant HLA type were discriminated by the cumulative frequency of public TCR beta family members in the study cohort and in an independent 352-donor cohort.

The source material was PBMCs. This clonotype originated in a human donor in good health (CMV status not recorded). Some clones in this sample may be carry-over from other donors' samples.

The CDR3 amino acid sequence is: CASSLGVRGAGGYTF. In nucleotides, the sequence is TGTGCCAGCAGCTTAGGGGTACGGGGGGCAGGTGGCTACACCTTC. The rearranged segments are TRBV7-6 and TRBJ1-2; D gene: possibly TRBD1, on 6 matching bases. The germline V gene specifies SGHVS as CDR1 and FNYEAQ as CDR2. The CDR3 has 15 amino acids, counting the end cysteine and phenylalanine. CDR3 DNA is the only sequence kept; it has 45 bases, read in frame from the first base. V is clipped by 1 base and J by 7 bases, and the sequence between their germline boundaries is 16 bases long.